The TCR beta chain under discussion was sequenced for a study of graft-versus-host responses after intestinal transplantation. Overall study: Recipients got multivisceral, liver-intestinal, or isolated intestinal transplants. Tacrolimus plus steroids were given to all recipients for approximately three years, preceded by anti-thymocyte globulin induction.

Here immunoSEQ multiplex PCR was the method, and the copy in TCRdb shows in-frame clones only, minus some. The sample holds roughly 81,000 clones, roughly 80% seen once. The study's findings and limits: GvH clones occurred in recipient marrow; some first appeared in ileum or blood. Within allografts, high graft-versus-host to host-versus-graft clonal ratios were seen among patients with graft-donor T cell macrochimerism.

There are a few counts of this clone. Its specificity is not known. V lost 6 bases and J lost 5; bases outside the gene matches: 5. Germline V lookup: CDR1 SGHTA, CDR2 FQGTGA. The CDR3 extends over 14 amino acids. Material: unstimulated CD4+ T cells sorted from spleen or lymph node cells, obtained before intestinal transplant. The chain joins TRBV7-3 to TRBJ2-2; 8 nucleotides match TRBD2. The clonotype originates from a human donor who received an intestinal transplant. The CDR3 sequence: CASRRASGTGELFF. In DNA form, the CDR3 reads TGTGCCAGCAGGAGGGCTAGCGGGACCGGGGAGCTGTTTTTT.